This TCR beta chain was profiled in a study of T-cell memory formation after mild COVID-19. UMIs and sample barcodes were carried by the TCR alpha and TCR beta cDNA libraries that 5'RACE produced using constant-segment primers. TCRdb analysed the 5' RACE reads with MiXCR anew, one entry per CDR3 protein. The sample includes 190,000 or so distinct CDR3 sequences, around a fifth seen only once; the top ten take more than 20%. This CDR3 spans 13 amino acids. Trimming removed 2 bases from V and 3 bases from J, with 10 bases in between. Germline CDR1 GTSNPN, CDR2 SVGIG (reference sequence). The chain links TRBV30 to TRBJ1-1; D is uncertain. The specimen sequenced was PBMCs or a T cell subset sorted from them (not recorded which). The receptor was derived from an adult woman who had mild COVID-19 (a few samples of this study predate the infection). Cell type and time point are not known. This chain's CDR3 is CAWSPQIDTEAFF. In DNA, the CDR3 is TGTGCCTGGAGTCCCCAGATAGACACTGAAGCTTTCTTT.